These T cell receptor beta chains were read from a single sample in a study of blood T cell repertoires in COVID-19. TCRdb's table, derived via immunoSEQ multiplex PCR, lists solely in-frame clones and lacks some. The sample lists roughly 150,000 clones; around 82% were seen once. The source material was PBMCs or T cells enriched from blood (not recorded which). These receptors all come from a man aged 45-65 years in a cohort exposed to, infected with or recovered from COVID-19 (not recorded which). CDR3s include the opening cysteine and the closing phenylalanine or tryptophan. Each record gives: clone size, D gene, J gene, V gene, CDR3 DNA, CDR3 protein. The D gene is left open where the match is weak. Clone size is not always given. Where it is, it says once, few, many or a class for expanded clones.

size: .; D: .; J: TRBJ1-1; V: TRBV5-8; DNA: TGTGCCAGCAGCTTGGGGCCGAACACTGAAGCTTTCTTT; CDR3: CASSLGPNTEAFF
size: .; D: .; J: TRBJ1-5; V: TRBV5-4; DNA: TGTGCCAGCAGCTTGAATCCAGATCAGCCCCAGCATTTT; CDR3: CASSLNPDQPQHF
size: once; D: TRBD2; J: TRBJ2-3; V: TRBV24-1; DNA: TGTGCCACCAGTGATGGGACTAGCGGGGGGGGAAACACAGATACGCAGTATTTT; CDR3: CATSDGTSGGGNTDTQYF
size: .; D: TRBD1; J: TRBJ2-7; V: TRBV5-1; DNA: TGCGCCAGCAGCTTCAGACAGGGGGCCTACTACGAGCAGTACTTC; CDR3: CASSFRQGAYYEQYF
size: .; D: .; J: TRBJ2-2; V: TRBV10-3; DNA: TGTGCCATCACTGCGAACACCGGGGAGCTGTTTTTT; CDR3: CAITANTGELFF
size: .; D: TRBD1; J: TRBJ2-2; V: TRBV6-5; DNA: TGTGCCAGCAGGCAGGGGGCTGTCGGGGAGCTGTTTTTT; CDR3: CASRQGAVGELFF
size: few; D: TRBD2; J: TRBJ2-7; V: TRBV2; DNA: TGTGCCAGCAGTGCGGGACTAGCGGGACCAGACGCCGAGCAGTACTTC; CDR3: CASSAGLAGPDAEQYF
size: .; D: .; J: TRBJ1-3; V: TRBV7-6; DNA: TGTGCCAGCAGCTTACTACAGGAGATCTCTGGAAACACCATATATTTT; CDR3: CASSLLQEISGNTIYF
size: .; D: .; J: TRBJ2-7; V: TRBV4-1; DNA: TGCGCCAGCGGGAGTTCCTACGAGCAGTACTTC; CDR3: CASGSSYEQYF
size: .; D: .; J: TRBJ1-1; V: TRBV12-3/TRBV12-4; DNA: TGTGCCAGCAGCGAAACAGGGCTCACTGAAGCTTTCTTT; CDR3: CASSETGLTEAFF
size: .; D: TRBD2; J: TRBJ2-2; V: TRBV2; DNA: TGTGCCAGCAGTGACATAACGGGAGGGCCCGGGGAGCTGTTTTTT; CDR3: CASSDITGGPGELFF
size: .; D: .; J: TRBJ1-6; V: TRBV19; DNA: TGTGCCAGTAGTATTATGAGGAGCTCCTATAATTCACCCCTCCACTTT; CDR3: CASSIMRSSYNSPLHF
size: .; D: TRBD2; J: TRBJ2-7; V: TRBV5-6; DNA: TGTGCCAGCAGCTTGGGGGCTAGCGGGGGCCACGAGCAGTACTTC; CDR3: CASSLGASGGHEQYF
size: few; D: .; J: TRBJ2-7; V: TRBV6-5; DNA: TGTGCCAGCAGTTACTCGGAGCGCTACGAGCAGTACTTC; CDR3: CASSYSERYEQYF
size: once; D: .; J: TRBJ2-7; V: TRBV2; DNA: TGTGCCAGCAGCCTTCGGACTTACGAGCAGTACTTC; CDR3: CASSLRTYEQYF
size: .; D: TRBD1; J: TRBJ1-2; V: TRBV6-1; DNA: TGTGCCAGCAGTGAATCCCTGGACAGGGTCGGCTACACCTTC; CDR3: CASSESLDRVGYTF
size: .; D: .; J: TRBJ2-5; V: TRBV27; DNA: TGTGCCAGCAGTTTCTTTCACACGCAAGAGACCCAGTACTTC; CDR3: CASSFFHTQETQYF
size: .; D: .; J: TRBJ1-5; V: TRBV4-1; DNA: TGCGCCAGCAGCCTAAGTAAAGGGGCAGGGCAGGGGCCCCAGCATTTT; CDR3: CASSLSKGAGQGPQHF
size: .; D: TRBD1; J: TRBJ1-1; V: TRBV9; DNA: TGTGCCAGCAGCGTCCGAGGACAGGGGCATGAAGCTTTCTTT; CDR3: CASSVRGQGHEAFF
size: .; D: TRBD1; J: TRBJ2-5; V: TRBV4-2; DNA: TGTGCCAGCAGCCATCCCCTGGGCGGGACAGGGTCTGAGACCCAGTACTTC; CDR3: CASSHPLGGTGSETQYF
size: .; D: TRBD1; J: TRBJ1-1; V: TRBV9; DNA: TGTGCCAGCAGCGCTTCCTTGATTCGGACAGGGGGCAACACTGAAGCTTTCTTT; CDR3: CASSASLIRTGGNTEAFF
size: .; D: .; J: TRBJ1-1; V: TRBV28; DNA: TGTGCCAGCAGGGGGGCGGCGAACACTGAAGCTTTCTTT; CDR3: CASRGAANTEAFF
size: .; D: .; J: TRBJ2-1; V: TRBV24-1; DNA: TGTGCCACCAGTGATCGACTACCTGGCTCCTACAATGAGCAGTTCTTC; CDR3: CATSDRLPGSYNEQFF
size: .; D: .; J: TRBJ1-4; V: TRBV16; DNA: TGTGCCAGCAGCCCCGGGTTAGGAGTAAAACTGTTTTTT; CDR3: CASSPGLGVKLFF
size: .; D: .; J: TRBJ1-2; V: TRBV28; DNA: TGTGCCAGCGCCTCCCCCGCAGGGTGGAGTGGCTACACCTTC; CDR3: CASASPAGWSGYTF
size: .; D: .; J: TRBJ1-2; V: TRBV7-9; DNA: TGTGCCAGCACACCTGGAGGTAATTACTATGGCTACACCTTC; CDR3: CASTPGGNYYGYTF
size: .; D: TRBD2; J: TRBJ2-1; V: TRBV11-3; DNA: TGTGCCAGCAGCTTAGACGCTAGCGGGAACAATGAGCAGTTCTTC; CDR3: CASSLDASGNNEQFF
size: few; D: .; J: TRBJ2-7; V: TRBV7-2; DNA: TGTGCCAGCGGCCACGAGCAGTACTTC; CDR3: CASGHEQYF
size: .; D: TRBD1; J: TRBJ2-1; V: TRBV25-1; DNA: TGTGCCAGCAGTGAACTGACACAGGGGGCTGACTACAATGAGCAGTTCTTC; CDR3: CASSELTQGADYNEQFF
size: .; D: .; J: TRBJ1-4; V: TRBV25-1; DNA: TGTGCCAGCAGTGCCTTCGGGAGGGAAAAACTGTTTTTT; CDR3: CASSAFGREKLFF
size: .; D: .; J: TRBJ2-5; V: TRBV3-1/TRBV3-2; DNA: TGTGCCAGCAGCCAAGATGAGCGGGTACAGTACTTC; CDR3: CASSQDERVQYF
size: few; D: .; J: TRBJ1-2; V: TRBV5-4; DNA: TGTGCCAGCTCCTCGGACAGTTATGGCTACACCTTC; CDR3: CASSSDSYGYTF
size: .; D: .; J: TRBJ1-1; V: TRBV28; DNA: TGTGCCAGCAGTTTACCCACTGGGGGGGGGAGTGAAGCTTTCTTT; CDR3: CASSLPTGGGSEAFF
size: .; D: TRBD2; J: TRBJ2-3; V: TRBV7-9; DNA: TGTGCCAGCAAGGCCCCCGGGACTAGCGGGGGAGAGACAGATACGCAGTATTTT; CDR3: CASKAPGTSGGETDTQYF
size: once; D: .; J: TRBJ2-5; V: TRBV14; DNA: TGTGCCAGCAGCCAAGATAGCCCGGGTGGGGAGACCCAGTACTTC; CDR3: CASSQDSPGGETQYF
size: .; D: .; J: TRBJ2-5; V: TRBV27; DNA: TGTGCCAGCAGTTTATACAGGAACCAAGAGACCCAGTACTTC; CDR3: CASSLYRNQETQYF
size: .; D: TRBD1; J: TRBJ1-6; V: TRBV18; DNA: TGTGCCAGCTCACCAGGGGGACAGGCGAATTCACCCCTCCACTTT; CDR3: CASSPGGQANSPLHF
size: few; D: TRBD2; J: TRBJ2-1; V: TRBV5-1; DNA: TGCGCCAGCAGCCCTAGCGGGAGAGACACCTACAATGAGCAGTTCTTC; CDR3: CASSPSGRDTYNEQFF
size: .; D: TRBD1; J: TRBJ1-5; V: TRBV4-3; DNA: TGCGCCAGCAGCTCCGGGACAGGGGTGAGTCAGCCCCAGCATTTT; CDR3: CASSSGTGVSQPQHF
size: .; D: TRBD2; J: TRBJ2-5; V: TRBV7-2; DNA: TGTGCCAGCAGCTTAGTGCTAGCGGGAGGGTTGGAGACCCAGTACTTC; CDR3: CASSLVLAGGLETQYF
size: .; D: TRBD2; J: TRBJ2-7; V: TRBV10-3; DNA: TGTGCCACCAGGGAGGGTGCGAACGAGCAGTACTTC; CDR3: CATREGANEQYF
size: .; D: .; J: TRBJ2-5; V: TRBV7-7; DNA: TGTGCCAGCAGCTTGGCGTCAGGGAGGCGGGAGACCCAGTACTTC; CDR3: CASSLASGRRETQYF
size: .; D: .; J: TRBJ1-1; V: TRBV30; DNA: TGTGCCTGGAGTGTACTTCTTAACACTGAAGCTTTCTTT; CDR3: CAWSVLLNTEAFF
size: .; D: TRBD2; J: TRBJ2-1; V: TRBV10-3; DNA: TGTGCCACTAGCGGGGGCTCCTCGGGTGAGCAGTTCTTC; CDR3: CATSGGSSGEQFF
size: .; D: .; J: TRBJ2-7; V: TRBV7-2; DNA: TGTGCCAGCAGCTTACGGCAGGGCGAGCAGTACTTC; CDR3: CASSLRQGEQYF
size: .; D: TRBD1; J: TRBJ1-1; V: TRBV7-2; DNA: TGTGCCAGCACTCTTACAGGGGGGGCCACTGAAGCTTTCTTT; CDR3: CASTLTGGATEAFF
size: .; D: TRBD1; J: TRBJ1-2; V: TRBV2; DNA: TGTGCCAGCAGAGACATGACAGGGTCTATCCTCGGCTATGGCTACACCTTC; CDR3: CASRDMTGSILGYGYTF
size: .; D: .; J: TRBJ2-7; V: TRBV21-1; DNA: TGTGCCAGCAGCGCACAGGGGTTGCAGTACTTC; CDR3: CASSAQGLQYF
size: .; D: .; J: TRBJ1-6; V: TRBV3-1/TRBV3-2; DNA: TGTGCCAGCGGGGCAGTTAATTCACCCCTCCACTTT; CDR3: CASGAVNSPLHF
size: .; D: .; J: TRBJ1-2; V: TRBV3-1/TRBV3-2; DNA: TGTGCCAGCAGCCCTTTTGGACAGTCCTATGGCTACACCTTC; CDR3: CASSPFGQSYGYTF